These 14 T cell receptor beta chains were all obtained from the same sample, sequenced in a study of cytomegalovirus exposure and HLA in healthy donors. The PCR ran on 60 Vbeta and 13 Jbeta primers. The table came from immunoSEQ multiplex PCR; TCRdb's copy has only in-frame clones and leaves some out. The data hold about 120,000 clones, with more than 75% observed a single time. Sequencing was carried out using PBMCs. The source of these receptors is a woman aged 40 to 55 in good health and CMV-seropositive.

The V call is TRBV27, the J call TRBJ1-5; D is perhaps TRBD1 (5 bases). The CDR3 runs to 15 residues. Trimming removed 8 bases from V and 2 bases from J, with 16 bases in between. Per germline, CDR1 MNHEY and CDR2 SMNVEV (reference sequence). The CDR3, as DNA: TGTGCCAGCGGAGCCAGGGTCTCAGGCAATCAGCCCCAGCATTTT. Encoded protein: CASGARVSGNQPQHF.

The chain carries TRBV6-1 and TRBJ1-5, with D tentatively TRBD1 (5 bases). The ends were cut back, 5 bases at V and 4 bases at J, with 15 bases in the middle. The CDR3 runs 15 residues. Germline V gene data show CDR1 as MNHNS and CDR2 as SASEGT. CDR3 region: CASSPNGRGNQPQHF. The CDR3 coding sequence is TGTGCCAGCAGTCCCAACGGACGGGGGAATCAGCCCCAGCATTTT.

The genes are TRBV7-2 and TRBJ1-6; no firm D call. The CDR3 sequence is 17 residues long. The germline CDR1 and CDR2 sequences are SGHTA and FQGNSA. V lost 3 bases and J lost 0, with 12 bases in between. The CDR3 sequence: CASSFESHSSYNSPLHF. The CDR3 DNA is TGTGCCAGCAGCTTTGAATCCCATAGCTCCTATAATTCACCCCTCCACTTT.

This clone was counted between two and nine times. The CDR3 loop is CASLTGEEEKLFF. CDR3 DNA sequence: TGTGCCAGTTTGACAGGGGAGGAGGAAAAACTGTTTTTT. The chain couples TRBV6-6 to TRBJ1-4, with 8 bases identical to TRBD1. CDR3 length equals 13 residues. The germline gives CDR1 MNHNY, CDR2 SVGAGI (reference sequence). V shed 9 bases, J shed 8 bases, and the junction held 8 bases outside the gene matches.

This clone was seen just once. The chain employs TRBV5-4 and TRBJ2-1; TRBD2 is a possible D gene (6 bases). Germline values: CDR1 SGHNT, CDR2 YYREEE (reference sequence). CDR3 length equals 16 residues. V was clipped by 3 bases and J by 0 bases, with 13 bases between them. CDR3 in amino acids: CASSSAGGRSYNEQFF. CDR3 bases: TGTGCCAGCAGCTCCGCCGGGGGTCGCTCCTACAATGAGCAGTTCTTC.

In this sample, this clone turned up once. J is TRBJ2-7 and V is TRBV4-1; D is unclear. V gave up 3 bases and J gave up 6 bases, with 9 bases separating them. Germline loops: CDR1 MGHRA, CDR2 YSYEKL. CDR3 size: 12 residues. The CDR3 nucleotides read TGCGCCAGCAGCCATCCTACGGGCGAGCAGTACTTC. This sequence encodes CASSHPTGEQYF.

This chain links TRBV6-1 with TRBJ1-3; 8 bases match TRBD1. Germline-derived CDR1 and CDR2 are MNHNS and SASEGT. The CDR3 is 14 amino acids. Losses at the gene ends were 6 bases for V and 8 bases for J; bases not matched to a gene: 9. The CDR3 is CASRQGGTVDTIYF. In DNA, the CDR3 is TGTGCCAGCAGACAGGGGGGGACAGTAGACACCATATATTTT.

The V call is TRBV7-9, the J call TRBJ1-2; D unresolved. The V end was cut by 1 base, the J end by 8 bases, with 8 bases between. This CDR3 region has 12 residues. CDR1 and CDR2 from the germline V gene are SEHNR and FQNEAQ (reference sequence). In DNA, the CDR3 is TGTGCCAGCAGCTTAGAACAGCGGGGCTACACCTTC. This sequence encodes CASSLEQRGYTF.

The rearrangement joins TRBV27 to TRBJ1-6; D gene unclear. Germline-derived CDR1 and CDR2 are MNHEY and SMNVEV (reference sequence). V was cut by 7 bases and J by 0 bases, with 10 bases left in between. The CDR3 extends over 15 amino acids. The CDR3 DNA follows: TGTGCCAGCACCGAACACCGCTCCTATAATTCACCCCTCCACTTT. Its protein product is CASTEHRSYNSPLHF.

This clone was seen only a few times. This rearrangement joins TRBV7-8 to TRBJ2-7; D is possibly TRBD1 (6 bases). Looked up from germline, CDR1 is SGHVS and CDR2 is FQNEAQ. Trimming cost V 1 base and J 2 bases, with 12 bases left between them. The CDR3 contains 15 residues. CDR3 coding DNA: TGTGCCAGCAGCTTAGAGGCAGGGGCGGCCTACGAGCAGTACTTC. Amino acid sequence: CASSLEAGAAYEQYF. The full variable domain, in which reference TRBV7-8 and TRBJ2-7 provide the parts outside the CDR3, is GAGVSQSPRYKVAKRGQDVALRCDPISGHVSLFWYQQALGQGPEFLTYFQNEAQLDKSGLPSDRFFAERPEGSVSTLKIQRTQQEDSAVYLCASSLEAGAAYEQYFGPGTRLTVT.

This rearrangement joins TRBV30 to TRBJ2-5; 8 bases fit TRBD1. In germline, CDR1 is GTSNPN, CDR2 SVGIG (reference sequence). This CDR3 comprises 14 residues. V shed 3 bases, J shed 5 bases, and the junction held 8 bases outside the gene matches. CDR3 residues: CAWRTRTGGETQYF. The CDR3 DNA follows: TGTGCCTGGAGAACGAGAACAGGGGGGGAGACCCAGTACTTC.

V usage is TRBV7-6 and J usage is TRBJ2-7, with 9 bases identical to TRBD1. The CDR3 length is 15 residues. With 1 base clipped from V and 7 bases from J, the junction kept 8 bases outside the gene matches. Germline-derived CDR1 and CDR2 are SGHVS and FNYEAQ. The CDR3 sequence: CASSLEGQGQGEQYF. The CDR3 coding sequence is TGTGCCAGCAGCTTAGAGGGACAGGGCCAGGGAGAGCAGTACTTC.

The chain carries TRBV7-9 and TRBJ1-4; D is undetermined. Trimming left V 8 bases short and J 0 bases short, with 10 bases between. The CDR3 runs 14 residues. Per the germline V gene, CDR1 is SEHNR and CDR2 is FQNEAQ (reference sequence). CDR3 in amino acids: CASAGSATNEKLFF. For the CDR3, the DNA is TGTGCCAGCGCAGGCAGTGCAACTAATGAAAAACTGTTTTTT.

The CDR3 DNA reads TGTGCCAGCAGCCCCGTGGACAGGGGACGGACTGAAGCTTTCTTT. As protein: CASSPVDRGRTEAFF. The V and J genes are TRBV5-6 and TRBJ1-1; 9 nucleotides line up with TRBD1. V trimming: 4 bases; J trimming: 5 bases; junction bases outside the gene matches: 9. CDR1 and CDR2 from the germline V gene are SGHDT and YYEEEE. The CDR3 extends over 15 amino acids.